These 10 T cell receptor beta chains share one sample of origin, sequenced in a study of technical replicates of blood from a few donors (dated by TCRdb to between 2016 and 2019). The library relied on the immunoSEQ multiplex PCR assay. TCRdb took this table from immuneACCESS and kept in-frame rearrangements with V and J called. Such tables lack part of the clones; where checked against another copy, unresolved V genes explain under half of the gap, and the rest is unexplained. Within this sample are about 88,000 clones, with 85% to 95% of them counted one time only. Of the sample, more than 0.25% is held by the ten largest clones. The specimen was T cells isolated from PBMCs. Receptors originate from a human donor in good health.

The chain recombines TRBV21-1 with TRBJ1-2; the table assigns TRBD1, which was not confirmed against the DNA. TRBV21-1 is assigned pseudogene status. The CDR3 is 17 residues long. CDR3 sequence (DNA): TGTGCCAGCAGCCCCTCCTGGCAGGGACAGGGGGGCTATGGCTACACCTTC. As protein: CASSPSWQGQGGYGYTF.

The rearrangement links TRBV29-1 to TRBJ1-1, with D hard to call. Germline CDR1 is SQVTM and CDR2 is ANQGSEA. This CDR3 has 13 amino acids. The CDR3 nucleotides read TGCAGTCACCGGCGGGAAGTAGGCACTGAAGCTTTCTTT. As protein: CSHRREVGTEAFF.

Comment on this clone: Its ends do not fully match the called genes, so a read error is possible. The V and J genes are TRBV5-1 and TRBJ1-2, with TRBD1 matching 10 bases. Germline lookup yields CDR1 SGHRS and CDR2 YFSETQ. This CDR3 contains 14 residues. The CDR3 spells CASSLGQGRFGYTF. The CDR3 bases are TGCGCCAGCAGTTTGGGACAGGGGAGGTTCGGCTACACCTTC.

This chain uses TRBV7-9 with TRBJ1-5, with 7 positions matching TRBD1. The CDR3 spans 19 residues. Germline-derived CDR1 and CDR2 are SEHNR and FQNEAQ (reference sequence). J gave up 1 base and V 5 bases, and 17 bases lay outside the gene matches. CDR3 region: CASSPISKGQQGSNQPQHF. The CDR3 DNA reads as TGTGCCAGCAGCCCCATATCTAAGGGACAGCAAGGGAGCAATCAGCCCCAGCATTTT. The entire variable domain, with the rest obtained from reference TRBV7-9 and TRBJ1-5, is as follows: DTGVSQNPRHKITKRGQNVTFRCDPISEHNRLYWYRQTLGQGPEFLTYFQNEAQLEKSRLLSDRFSAERPKGSFSTLEIQRTEQGDSAMYLCASSPISKGQQGSNQPQHFGDGTRLSIL.

The chain combines TRBV5-1 with TRBJ2-2; the match to TRBD1 covers 7 bases. Germline CDR1 SGHRS, CDR2 YFSETQ. V lost 4 bases, J lost 7 bases, and 7 bases stayed unmatched. CDR3 length: 14 residues. CDR3 in amino acids: CASSGIQGSGELFF. The CDR3 coding sequence is TGCGCCAGCAGCGGGATACAGGGGAGCGGGGAGCTGTTTTTT.

The chain employs TRBV7-8 and TRBJ2-2; 7 bases line up with TRBD1. The germline V gene has CDR1 SGHVS and CDR2 FQNEAQ. J lost 2 bases, V lost 5 bases, and 8 bases had no gene match. The CDR3 totals 16 residues. CDR3 amino acids: CASSINRGPNTGELFF. The CDR3 region has the DNA TGTGCCAGCAGCATTAACAGGGGACCCAACACCGGGGAGCTGTTTTTT. Together with reference TRBV7-8 and TRBJ2-2, the CDR3 gives the full variable domain: GAGVSQSPRYKVAKRGQDVALRCDPISGHVSLFWYQQALGQGPEFLTYFQNEAQLDKSGLPSDRFFAERPEGSVSTLKIQRTQQEDSAVYLCASSINRGPNTGELFFGEGSRLTVL.

The rearrangement links TRBV4-1 to TRBJ1-1; the D gene is possibly TRBD1 (5 bases). Trimming took off 0 bases at V and 6 bases at J, with 14 bases between the two ends. The CDR3 has 15 amino acids. Germline CDR1 is MGHRA and CDR2 is YSYEKL. CDR3 residues: CASSQDSAGLAEAFF. CDR3 DNA sequence: TGCGCCAGCAGCCAAGATTCGGCAGGGCTTGCTGAAGCTTTCTTT.

This clone came up a few times. This rearrangement joins TRBV6-5 to TRBJ1-5, with unresolved D. Looked up from germline, CDR1 is MNHEY and CDR2 is SVGAGI. V lost 5 bases and J lost 7, with 15 bases in between. The CDR3 extends over 14 amino acids. The CDR3 spells CASSGSGSGQPQHF. CDR3 DNA sequence: TGTGCCAGCAGTGGGTCCGGTTCCGGGCAGCCCCAGCATTTT.

The rearrangement joins TRBV5-1 to TRBJ1-4, with D maybe TRBD1 (6 bases). Germline V gene sequence: CDR1 SGHRS, CDR2 YFSETQ. V lost 1 base and J lost 7, with 17 bases in between. This CDR3 comprises 16 residues. The CDR3 is CASSLNFGTRGEKLFF. As DNA, the CDR3 is TGCGCCAGCAGCTTGAATTTCGGGACAAGAGGTGAAAAACTGTTTTTT.

The chain carries TRBV30 and TRBJ2-1, with 12 bases matching TRBD1. The CDR3 loop spans 15 amino acids. Losses at the gene ends were 2 bases for V and 10 bases for J; bases not matched to a gene: 9. Germline V CDR1 and CDR2: GTSNPN, SVGIG (reference sequence). The DNA for the CDR3 is TGTGCCTGGAGTCCGGGACAGGGGGCGAGCGAAGAGCAGTTCTTC. This gives the protein CAWSPGQGASEEQFF.